Below are 14 T cell receptor beta chains sequenced from a single sample in a study of blood T cell repertoires in COVID-19. The table came from immunoSEQ multiplex PCR; TCRdb's copy has only in-frame clones and leaves some out. The sample lists a few hundred thousand clones, more than 70% occurring once. Sequences were obtained from PBMCs or T cells enriched from blood (not recorded which). The origin of the receptors is an older woman in a cohort exposed to, infected with or recovered from COVID-19 (not recorded which).

V is TRBV7-9 and J is TRBJ2-3; D may be TRBD1 (5 bases). V lost 1 base, J lost 2 bases, and 10 bases lay in between. CDR1 SEHNR and CDR2 FQNEAQ come from the germline V gene (reference sequence). The CDR3 covers 15 residues. CDR3 protein: CASSLGQIFTDTQYF. CDR3 nucleotide sequence: TGTGCCAGCAGCTTAGGACAGATATTCACAGATACGCAGTATTTT.

This CDR3 is CATSEGRAFTPNTGELFF. CDR3 nucleotides: TGTGCCACCAGCGAAGGCAGGGCTTTCACTCCGAACACCGGGGAGCTGTTTTTT. The rearrangement joins TRBV24-1 to TRBJ2-2; D might be TRBD1 (5 bases). CDR3 length: 18 residues. Germline CDR1 and CDR2: KGHDR and SFDVKD. Deletions cut 7 bases from V and 0 bases from J, with 20 bases between.

The V call is TRBV7-8, the J call TRBJ2-7; D is possibly TRBD1 (5 bases). In germline, CDR1 is SGHVS, CDR2 FQNEAQ. The CDR3 extends over 15 amino acids. Trimming removed 0 bases at V and 1 base at J, with 10 bases between. The CDR3 sequence is CASSLAGRESYEQYF. CDR3 DNA sequence: TGTGCCAGCAGCTTAGCAGGCAGGGAATCCTACGAGCAGTACTTC.

This rearrangement joins TRBV28 to TRBJ1-6, with TRBD1 identical over 9 bases. The ends lost 6 bases at V and 8 bases at J; junction bases unmatched: 5. This CDR3 contains 14 residues. Germline CDR1 is MDHEN and CDR2 is SYDVKM. The CDR3 is CASSRGTGYSPLHF. In DNA form, the CDR3 reads TGTGCCAGCAGCCGGGGGACAGGGTATTCACCCCTCCACTTT.

The gene calls are TRBV7-2 and TRBJ2-1; 7 bases fit TRBD2. V was clipped by 5 bases and J by 8 bases; unmatched bases: 6. Germline V CDR1 and CDR2: SGHTA, FQGNSA. This CDR3 spans 13 amino acids. Here the CDR3 reads CASSRTSVYEQFF. CDR3 nucleotides: TGTGCCAGCAGCAGAACTAGCGTCTATGAGCAGTTCTTC. Complete variable domain (other parts from reference TRBV7-2 and TRBJ2-1): GAGVSQSPSNKVTEKGKDVELRCDPISGHTALYWYRQSLGQGLEFLIYFQGNSAPDKSGLPSDRFSAERTGGSVSTLTIQRTQQEDSAVYLCASSRTSVYEQFFGPGTRLTVL.

The J gene is TRBJ2-5, the V gene TRBV6-4; maybe TRBD1 (5 bases). Germline values: CDR1 MRHNA, CDR2 SNTAGT. CDR3 length: 15 amino acids. V was cut by 1 base and J by 3 bases, with 12 bases left in between. The DNA for the CDR3 is TGTGCCAGCAGTGACTGCAGGGCGAGGAAAGAGACCCAGTACTTC. As protein: CASSDCRARKETQYF.

This clone appeared a few times. The rearrangement uses TRBV7-2 and TRBJ2-1; 8 positions match TRBD2. The CDR3 is 16 amino acids. The germline V gene has CDR1 SGHTA and CDR2 FQGNSA. V lost 2 bases, J lost 4 bases, and 7 bases stayed unmatched. CDR3 loop: CASSLIAGGLYNEQFF. The DNA of the CDR3 is TGTGCCAGCAGCTTAATTGCGGGAGGATTGTACAATGAGCAGTTCTTC.

The chain joins TRBV28 to TRBJ1-3; a weak D match, TRBD1 (6 bases). Germline V gene sequence: CDR1 MDHEN, CDR2 SYDVKM. V dropped 6 bases and J dropped 3 bases, with 21 bases sitting between them. The CDR3 has 17 residues. The CDR3 loop is CASSRRGGWVRGNTIYF. CDR3 bases: TGTGCCAGCAGCCGTCGAGGGGGTTGGGTGCGTGGAAACACCATATATTTT.

The chain uses TRBV4-3 and TRBJ1-4; D uncertain. Per the germline V gene, CDR1 is LGHNA and CDR2 is YSLEER. Trimming pared 1 base from V and 10 bases from J, leaving 13 bases between. The CDR3 is 14 residues long. The CDR3 DNA follows: TGCGCCAGCAGCCAAGTTCTGGAGGCCACAAAACTGTTTTTT. Its protein product is CASSQVLEATKLFF.

V and J are TRBV5-4 and TRBJ2-1; TRBD2 agrees at 7 bases. Germline V gene lookup returns CDR1 SGHNT and CDR2 YYREEE (reference sequence). V dropped 1 base and J dropped 8; count of bases not matched to a gene: 9. The CDR3 consists of 15 residues. CDR3 sequence reads: CASSLFLAETDEQFF. DNA for the CDR3: TGTGCCAGCAGCTTGTTTCTAGCGGAGACTGATGAGCAGTTCTTC.

The chain couples TRBV21-1 to TRBJ2-7; the table calls TRBD1, which could not be checked here. TRBV21-1 is reported as a pseudogene. The length of the CDR3 is 14 residues. CDR3 amino acids: CASSKEAGGYEQYF. CDR3 nucleotide sequence: TGTGCCAGCAGCAAAGAGGCAGGGGGCTACGAGCAGTACTTC.

The V call is TRBV10-3, the J call TRBJ1-1; TRBD1 agrees at 10 bases. Germline CDR1 ENHRY, CDR2 SYGVKD. There are 12 residues in the CDR3. J gave up 4 bases and V 9 bases, and 2 bases lay outside the gene matches. As DNA, the CDR3 is TGTGCCATTAGGACAGGGGGCACTGAAGCTTTCTTT. It encodes CAIRTGGTEAFF.

Of note for this clone: A read error may account for a junction end that differs from germline. The V gene is TRBV15, the J gene TRBJ2-1; 8 bases line up with TRBD2. CDR3 length: 17 amino acids. The germline V gene encodes CDR1 LNHNV and CDR2 YYDKDF (reference sequence). As DNA, the CDR3 is TGTGCCACCAGCGGAGACCGGAAGAGCGGGAGATCGAATGAGCAGTTCTTC. Protein product: CATSGDRKSGRSNEQFF.

In this sample, this clone turned up once. The chain carries TRBV5-1 and TRBJ2-1, with D possibly matching TRBD2 (5 bases). Germline V gives CDR1 SGHRS, CDR2 YFSETQ. The CDR3 loop spans 15 amino acids. V was pared by 1 base and J by 4 bases, with 12 bases between. CDR3 sequence reads: CASSLSSLGYNEQFF. As DNA, the CDR3 is TGCGCCAGCAGCTTGTCTAGCCTGGGATACAATGAGCAGTTCTTC.